These 32 T cell receptor beta chains were all obtained from the same sample, sequenced in a study of tumor-infiltrating lymphocytes in primary liver carcinoma. Between about 18 and 33 mg of unsorted bulk tissue served as the source from which RNA and DNA were co-extracted. The authors made TCR beta cDNA from approximately 500 ng total RNA with a constant-region primer. Slightly modified ARM-PCR with three nested multiplex PCR rounds yielded TCR beta libraries. The first two PCR rounds used TRBV1-TRBV30 primers with a Cbeta primer, approximately 9 cycles each. TCRdb used MiXCR to reprocess the multiplex PCR reads, holding one entry per CDR3 protein. The sample comprises 20,000 to 25,000 distinct CDR3 sequences, about 79% of which are singletons, and 40% rests with the top ten. Sequencing input: liver tumor tissue from sampling region 1. Subset indicated: tumor region T1, superior pole. These receptors were taken from a woman in her thirties with primary liver carcinoma and hepatitis B virus infection.

This clonotype was found many times. The rearrangement uses TRBV9 and TRBJ2-1; 8 nucleotides line up with TRBD2. V was pared by 2 bases and J by 2 bases, with 3 bases of the junction left unmatched. Germline CDR1 is SGDLS and CDR2 is YYNGEE. The CDR3 extends over 15 amino acids. The CDR3 spells CASSVSGIAYNEQFF. DNA for the CDR3: TGTGCCAGCAGCGTTAGCGGGATCGCCTACAATGAGCAGTTCTTC.

This chain uses TRBV6-2 or TRBV6-3 with TRBJ1-5; maybe TRBD1 (6 bases). CDR1 and CDR2 (germline): MNHEY, SVGEGT. The CDR3 sequence is 14 residues long. Between the trimmed V and J ends, which lost 5 bases and 3 bases, there was a span of 11 bases. The CDR3 is CASSLTGHNQPQHF. Written as DNA, the CDR3 is TGTGCCAGCAGTCTGACAGGCCACAATCAGCCCCAGCATTTT.

J is TRBJ2-5 and V is TRBV14; D gene ambiguous. The V end lost 0 bases, the J end lost 1 base, and 9 bases lay between the germline ends. The CDR3 spans 15 residues. From germline, CDR1 is SGHDN and CDR2 FVKESK. CDR3 coding DNA: TGTGCCAGCAGCCAAGACAGGCATTCCCAAGAGACCCAGTACTTC. Amino acids: CASSQDRHSQETQYF.

This clonotype is labeled medium-sized. The chain carries TRBV4-1 and TRBJ2-5; perhaps TRBD2 as D (5 bases). With 7 bases removed from V and 3 bases from J, the gap between germline ends came to 12 bases. The CDR3 totals 13 residues. Germline V gives CDR1 MGHRA, CDR2 YSYEKL. The CDR3 nucleotides are TGCGCCAGCACTAATCCGAGGGAAGAGACCCAGTACTTC. It yields the protein CASTNPREETQYF.

The chain has TRBV11-3 and TRBJ1-1; TRBD1 matches 9 bases. This CDR3 comprises 14 residues. The germline V gene encodes CDR1 SGHNT and CDR2 YENEEA. The trim removed 0 bases at V and 14 bases at J, leaving 10 bases unmatched. CDR3 amino acids: CASSLETGGAEVFF. The CDR3 nucleotides read TGTGCCAGCAGCTTAGAAACAGGGGGCGCTGAAGTGTTCTTT.

With respect to this clonotype: The CDR3 end shows no conserved phenylalanine or tryptophan, and so a read error is likely. Because the CDR3's place on the DNA is in doubt, the DNA is left out and the CDR3 is given as listed by TCRdb. The J gene is TRBJ2-1, the V gene TRBV5-8. The CDR3 is 13 amino acids in total, end residues counted. Germline V gives CDR1 SGHTS, CDR2 YDEGEE. CDR3 sequence reads: CASSLDRGSEWFL.

Comments on this clonotype: Just one base apart from a much larger clone, this may be a read error. This CDR3 fails to terminate in the conserved phenylalanine or tryptophan, so it likely reflects a read error. V is TRBV5-1 and J is TRBJ2-7, with D possibly TRBD1 on 5 matching bases. This CDR3 contains 12 residues. The germline gives CDR1 SGHRS, CDR2 YFSETQ. The germline V and J ends were trimmed by 6 bases and 6 bases, with 13 bases remaining between them. The CDR3 DNA reads TGCGCCAGCACCGATTTAGGGGCCGAGCAGTACATC. Protein: CASTDLGAEQYI.

About this clonotype itself: One end of the junction is discordant with germline, which a read error may explain. The chain employs TRBV14 and TRBJ1-2; D is undetermined. The CDR3 is 13 amino acids. From germline, CDR1 is SGHDN and CDR2 FVKESK. CDR3 in amino acids: CVSSHPQLCGYTF. CDR3 nucleotides: TGTGTCAGCAGCCATCCCCAGCTGTGTGGCTACACCTTC. Full variable domain (remainder filled in from reference TRBV14 and TRBJ1-2): EAGVTQFPSHSVIEKGQTVTLRCDPISGHDNLYWYRRVMGKEIKFLLHFVKESKQDESGMPNNRFLAERTGGTYSTLKVQPAELEDSGVYFCVSSHPQLCGYTFGSGTRLTVV.

The chain is built from TRBV6-5 and TRBJ1-5; weak D call: TRBD1 (6 bases). CDR1 and CDR2 from the germline V gene are MNHEY and SVGAGI. Trimming pared 10 bases from V and 9 bases from J, leaving 19 bases between. CDR3 length: 13 amino acids. This CDR3 reads CAISDSAGGPQHF. The CDR3 bases are TGTGCCATCTCGGACAGCGCCGGGGGGCCCCAGCATTTT.

As to this clonotype: A junction end diverges from the germline sequence, so it may reflect a read error. The rearrangement joins TRBV7-8 to TRBJ2-3; TRBD2 might be the D (5 bases). CDR1 SGHVS and CDR2 FQNEAQ come from the germline V gene. The CDR3 length is 17 residues. CDR3 region: CVSSLEEASGSIDTQYF. CDR3 DNA: TGTGTCAGCAGCTTAGAAGAGGCTAGTGGGAGCATAGATACGCAGTATTTT.

This clonotype was seen only a few times. Its ends do not fully match the called genes, so a read error is possible. The chain couples TRBV10-3 to TRBJ2-1; tentatively, D is TRBD2 (5 bases). The CDR3 is 14 residues long. CDR1 is ENHRY, CDR2 SYGVKD, per germline. CDR3 loop: CATSPTATRDEQFF. CDR3 bases: TGTGCTACCAGTCCCACGGCGACCCGGGATGAGCAATTCTTC.

For this clonotype: The germline gene is not matched at one end of the junction; a read error may be the cause. The rearrangement uses TRBV6-1 and TRBJ2-2; D not certain. The CDR3 length is 16 residues. CDR1 is MNHNS, CDR2 SASEGT, per germline. The CDR3: CASNEHGGANTGELFF. CDR3 nucleotide sequence: TGTGCCAGCAATGAACATGGTGGAGCGAACACCGGGGAGCTGTTTTTT.

Worth noting for this clonotype: One end of the junction does not line up with germline, which may come from a read error. This chain uses TRBV28 with TRBJ2-2; a possible D gene is TRBD2 (6 bases). The CDR3 covers 14 residues. Germline-derived CDR1 and CDR2 are MDHEN and SYDVKM. The CDR3 loop is CVSSLGGNTGVLFF. For the CDR3, the DNA is TGTGTCAGCAGTTTGGGCGGGAACACCGGGGTGCTGTTTTTT.

This chain links TRBV28 with TRBJ2-2; D uncertain. Germline-derived CDR1 and CDR2 are MDHEN and SYDVKM. Trimming removed 3 bases at V and 10 bases at J, with 12 bases between. This CDR3 contains 13 residues. The CDR3 spells CASSLRGSVELFF. Written as DNA, the CDR3 is TGTGCCAGCAGTTTGAGAGGAAGCGTGGAGCTGTTTTTT.

The chain carries TRBV12-3 or TRBV12-4 and TRBJ2-1, with 8 positions matching TRBD2. J gave up 9 bases and V 10 bases, and 17 bases lay outside the gene matches. The CDR3 contains 15 residues. The CDR3 loop is CANSLSGTSGLEQFF. The CDR3 DNA sequence: TGTGCCAACAGCCTGTCAGGGACTAGTGGACTTGAGCAGTTCTTC.

Comment on this clonotype: The junction departs from the called germline gene at one end, perhaps through a read error. The chain carries TRBV11-2 and TRBJ2-1; possible D gene TRBD2, 5 bases. The CDR3 contains 16 residues. Per germline, CDR1 SGHAT and CDR2 FQNNGV. CDR3 nucleotide sequence: TGTGCCGGCAGCACCTCTCTAGCTGGAAGATACAATGAGCAGTTCTTC. It translates to CAGSTSLAGRYNEQFF.

A remark on this clonotype: One junction end disagrees with the germline gene, perhaps due to a read error. This chain joins TRBV28 and TRBJ2-2; TRBD2 agrees at 8 bases. Germline lookup yields CDR1 MDHEN and CDR2 SYDVKM. This CDR3 comprises 13 residues. The CDR3 DNA sequence: TGTGCTAGCAGTCTGAGCGGGAGCGGGGAGCTGTTATTT. It yields the protein CASSLSGSGELLF.

The V gene is TRBV5-4, the J gene TRBJ2-3; the match to TRBD1 covers 8 bases. The CDR3 loop spans 14 amino acids. The ends lost 10 bases at V and 1 base at J; junction bases unmatched: 8. Per the germline V gene, CDR1 is SGHNT and CDR2 is YYREEE (reference sequence). The CDR3 spells CACSWGQGTDTQYF. CDR3 DNA: TGTGCCTGTAGCTGGGGACAGGGCACAGATACGCAGTATTTT.

Concerning this clonotype: The conserved phenylalanine or tryptophan is not found at the CDR3 terminus, so this likely reflects a read error. The chain recombines TRBV11-1 with TRBJ2-7; D unresolved. The V end was cut by 11 bases, the J end by 10 bases, with 24 bases between. The CDR3 loop spans 13 amino acids. Germline values: CDR1 SGHAT, CDR2 FQDESV (reference sequence). This chain's CDR3 is CAGSLGYLREQYL. The CDR3 nucleotides are TGTGCCGGTAGCTTAGGATACCTCCGCGAACAGTACCTC.

This clonotype has only one observation. The germline gene is not matched at one end of the junction; a read error may be the cause. This chain connects TRBV11-2 to TRBJ2-7, with 14 positions matching TRBD2. The CDR3 is made up of 18 amino acids. CDR1 and CDR2 from the germline V gene are SGHAT and FQNNGV. In DNA, the CDR3 is TGTGCCGGCAGCCAGTTACCCCCGGGACTAGCGGGAGTCTACGAGCAGTACTTC. This encodes CAGSQLPPGLAGVYEQYF.

In its sample, this clonotype was seen once. At one boundary the junction diverges from the germline segment, which might be a read error. V usage is TRBV2 and J usage is TRBJ2-3; either TRBD1 or TRBD2 may fit D (5 bases each). The CDR3 runs 15 residues. Germline-derived CDR1 and CDR2 are SNHLY and FYNNEI. In DNA, the CDR3 is TGTGCCAGCAGTTCCGGGGCGGCTAGCACAGATACGCACTATTTT. This codes for CASSSGAASTDTHYF.

Comments on this clonotype: Likely a read error: the CDR3 ends without its conserved phenylalanine or tryptophan. V gene TRBV11-1 combines with J gene TRBJ2-5; tentative D call: TRBD1 (5 bases). The CDR3 is 14 amino acids. Germline V gene data show CDR1 as SGHAT and CDR2 as FQDESV (reference sequence). The CDR3: CTSSLAGREETQYL. The CDR3 bases are TGTACCAGTAGCTTAGCAGGGCGCGAAGAGACCCAGTACTTA.

Points on this clonotype: One end of the junction does not line up with germline, which may come from a read error. V and J are TRBV6-1 and TRBJ1-2; D remains unclear. This CDR3 comprises 18 residues. Per germline, CDR1 MNHNS and CDR2 SASEGT. Written as DNA, the CDR3 is TGTGCTAGCAGTGAACCGTTCCTGGTCCTTACATCTAACTATGGCTACACCTTC. Its protein product is CASSEPFLVLTSNYGYTF.

Details on this clonotype: One end of the junction fails to match germline, which may point to a read error. J is TRBJ1-2 and V is TRBV4-2; D is unclear. Germline values: CDR1 LGHNA, CDR2 YNFKEQ. This CDR3 comprises 15 residues. The CDR3 nucleotides read TGTGCCAGCAGTCAAGAGGTGCAGAGGTACTGTGGCTACACCTTC. It specifies CASSQEVQRYCGYTF.

In the case of this clonotype: Likely a read error: the CDR3 ends without its conserved phenylalanine or tryptophan. The genes are TRBV4-3 and TRBJ2-1; D is unresolved. Germline CDR1 and CDR2: LGHNA and YSLEER. V dropped 3 bases and J dropped 7 bases, with 13 bases sitting between them. The CDR3 length is 14 residues. In DNA form, the CDR3 reads TGCGCCAGCAGCCACACAGAGTTGATGAATGAGCAGTTCTCC. This codes for CASSHTELMNEQFS.

This clonotype has only one observation. The CDR3 end shows no conserved phenylalanine or tryptophan, and so a read error is likely. The J gene is TRBJ1-6, the V gene TRBV11-3; D not certain. The CDR3 consists of 15 residues. The germline gives CDR1 SGHNT, CDR2 YENEEA. The CDR3 is CVSSFKRSYNSPLHY. In nucleotides, the CDR3 is TGTGTCAGCAGCTTTAAGCGGAGCTATAATTCACCCCTCCACTAT.

Note on this clonotype: A much larger clone sits a single nucleotide away, making a read error possible. The CDR3 does not end in the conserved phenylalanine or tryptophan, so this is likely a read error. The chain recombines TRBV7-9 with TRBJ1-1, with D perhaps TRBD1 (6 bases). Trimming removed 0 bases at V and 4 bases at J, with 18 bases between. Per germline, CDR1 SEHNR and CDR2 FQNEAQ (reference sequence). CDR3 length equals 17 residues. CDR3 bases: TGTGCCAGCAGCTTAGCGGGAATCGCATTGGGGGCCACTGAAGCTTTCTCT. Protein sequence: CASSLAGIALGATEAFS.

The chain recombines TRBV13 with TRBJ2-5; TRBD1 matches at 8 bases. CDR3 size: 17 residues. Germline assignment: CDR1 PRHDT and CDR2 FYEKMQ (reference sequence). Trimming cost V 3 bases and J 2 bases; bases outside gene matches: 11. The CDR3 DNA follows: TGTGCCAGCAGCTTCCCGACAGGGGAGAGAGGACAAGAGACCCAGTACTTC. Translated: CASSFPTGERGQETQYF.

The gene calls are TRBV10-3 and TRBJ1-3, with D possibly TRBD1 on 6 matching bases. This CDR3 region has 14 residues. Germline V gene data show CDR1 as ENHRY and CDR2 as SYGVKD. With 7 bases removed from V and 4 bases from J, the gap between germline ends came to 14 bases. This CDR3 is CAIKSPGDGNTIYF. The CDR3 DNA sequence: TGTGCCATCAAGTCCCCAGGGGACGGAAACACCATATATTTT.

Worth noting for this clonotype: A junction end diverges from the germline sequence, so it may reflect a read error. The rearrangement uses TRBV11-3 and TRBJ2-1, with D perhaps TRBD1 (6 bases). Germline CDR1 SGHNT, CDR2 YENEEA. This CDR3 spans 16 amino acids. The CDR3 DNA sequence: TGTGGCAGCAGTTCAACGGGACACGGCTTCTTGGGTGAACAGTTCTTC. It yields the protein CGSSSTGHGFLGEQFF.

Comments on this clonotype: Its ends do not fully match the called genes, so a read error is possible. This sequence joins TRBV5-6 and TRBJ2-7; TRBD1 aligns across 8 bases. Germline CDR1 reads SGHDT; CDR2 reads YYEEEE. This CDR3 region has 13 residues. The CDR3 sequence is CTSSLWTGLSQYF. The CDR3 coding sequence is TGTACCAGCAGCTTGTGGACAGGGCTATCGCAGTACTTC.

Of note for this clonotype: Lacking the conserved final phenylalanine or tryptophan, this CDR3 likely reflects a read error. The chain recombines TRBV28 with TRBJ1-1; no reliable D call. The CDR3 is 11 residues long. V was shortened by 7 bases and J by 7 bases, with 10 bases between the two germline ends. Looked up from germline, CDR1 is MDHEN and CDR2 is SYDVKM. For the CDR3, the DNA is TGTGCCAGCACTATAACGGTTGAAGCTTTCCTT. It is translated as CASTITVEAFL.